Described below is a single T cell receptor (beta chain) sequence and its context. Its antigen is unknown. No per-base quality is available; no much larger clone lies one base away. The source of the sample is a study of post-analysis software for immune sequencing data (dated by TCRdb to between 2014 and 2016). As for the study more broadly: Recorded disease courses included relapsing-remitting, secondary progressive and progressive-relapsing multiple sclerosis, with some patients lacking subtype annotation. The multiple sclerosis patient repertoires were compared with 10 or so previously published healthy control repertoires from donors aged 6 to 25 years. A subset of samples was prepared in parallel using single-end sample barcoding, then pooled and co-amplified after Illumina adapter ligation. Beyond this particular receptor, the publication reports: Direct clustering with F measure showed strong co-clustering of samples prepared in the same batch, prompting a batch-effect correction. Patients showed significantly higher frequencies than controls for roughly five TRBV segments, among them TRBV5-6, TRBV5-1 and TRBV20-1. The control group was slightly older than the multiple sclerosis patient group. Multiple sclerosis patients had significantly lower normalized Chao1 diversity than controls, a result that suggests substantial peripheral T-cell clonal expansion.

The library came from PCR. The sample was run on an Illumina HiSeq 2500. Unique molecular identifiers were incorporated into TCR beta cDNA libraries to reduce PCR and sequencing biases. Approximately 500,000 cDNA molecules were obtained for every 1 to 10 million input T cells, so each molecule roughly corresponded to one T cell. The same protocol used for the earlier healthy control dataset was applied to prepare and sequence the patient libraries. Samples belonging to the same batch were prepared together, multiplexed and sequenced on a shared HiSeq lane. The authors' analysis ran thus. MIGEC handled the raw barcoded reads, throwing out single-read molecular identifier groups before consensus assembly and CDR3 extraction. VDJtools was used for post-analysis of the clonotype tables, with diversity normalized by down-sampling every dataset to the smallest sample size. To correct batch-related cross-sample contamination, repertoire overlap clustering matched CDR3 amino acid sequences but not nucleotide sequences. TCRdb reprocessed the public reads (quality trimming at Q25 with fastp, clone calling with MiXCR) and kept in-frame beta chains. All rows with the same CDR3 protein become a single entry with the most common DNA and genes. TCRdb, not the original authors, processed these V and J calls. For this sample there are roughly 670,000 distinct CDR3 sequences; roughly three fifths appear just once. The ten most abundant clones make up around 11% of the sample.

The germline V gene (reference sequence) gives CDR1 as SEHNR and CDR2 as FQNEAQ. Ends trimmed: V by 4 bases, J by 7 bases; bases unmatched to a gene: 3. Spanning cysteine to phenylalanine, the CDR3 consists of 13 amino acids. Solely the CDR3 DNA is kept, with 39 bases framed from the first base. TCR beta repertoires were profiled from peripheral blood of more than ten young patients with multiple sclerosis to demonstrate the VDJtools post-analysis software. The patients with multiple sclerosis were children and adolescents between roughly 6 and 15 years of age. The sample was blood. Recombination joined TRBV7-9 with TRBJ2-2; 7 of the junction bases match TRBD2. The sequence was collected from a girl aged 2 to 9 with multiple sclerosis. The bases are TGTGCCAGCAGCTGGGCTAGCGGCGGGGAGCTGTTTTTT. Its coded protein is CASSWASGGELFF.